This TCR beta chain came from a study of T cells in Graves' hyperthyroidism and ophthalmopathy. Study-wide results and limits: Ophthalmopathy stood apart from stable hyperthyroidism in a 13 V-J model. Blood also carried most thyroid clonotypes expanded above 0.001.

Under 3 months was the duration of disease in ophthalmopathy patients, who also had a Clinical Activity Score of at least 3 and a NOSPECS grade of at least 4. Per germline, CDR1 ENHRY and CDR2 SYGVKD. The CDR3 runs 16 residues. The germline V and J ends were trimmed by 10 bases and 3 bases, with 21 bases remaining between them. Amplification targeted TCR beta CDR3 regions from RNA transcripts. HTBI primers were the set used in a first-round RT-PCR of the TCR CDR3. TCRdb re-called the multiplex PCR reads through MiXCR, storing one row per CDR3 protein. Found here are around 570,000 distinct CDR3 sequences, 20% of them singletons; the top ten hold less than 55%. Only a few counts were recorded for this clonotype. Its specificity is unknown.

Sequencing used blood. The rearrangement joins TRBV10-3 to TRBJ2-2, with a tentative D call TRBD2 (5 bases). This TCR was sampled from a man aged 40-55 years with Graves' ophthalmopathy. The CDR3 region has the DNA TGTGCCACCACCCCGAGGGCCGGCGAGGACACCGGGGAGCTGTTTTTT. Its protein is CATTPRAGEDTGELFF.